This TCR beta chain was sequenced during a study of neurological immune-mediated disorders. Study-wide results and limits: The study found the most TCR clonal expansion in HTLV-1-associated myelopathy and the least in multiple sclerosis, below healthy controls.

To note about this clonotype: As yet, its antigen is unknown.

From the 5' RACE reads, TCRdb called clonotypes with MiXCR, one entry per CDR3 protein. The table records over 55,000 distinct CDR3 sequences, around 9.6% of them present only once. This CDR3 has 14 amino acids. Germline assignment: CDR1 MDHEN and CDR2 SYDVKM. Trimming removed 8 bases from V and 4 bases from J, with 15 bases in between. The time point: longitudinal time-point 1 (baseline). 2 million unsorted PBMCs were stored in RNAlater at -80 °C before RNA extraction. This TCR was sampled from a man aged 30 to 39 in good health. The sample taken for sequencing was PBMCs. The chain links TRBV28 to TRBJ2-1, with D possibly being TRBD1 (6 bases). DNA of the CDR3: TGTGCCAGCTGGGAAGGTCAGGGGTACAATGAGCAGTTCTTC. It translates to CASWEGQGYNEQFF.